This T cell receptor beta chain came from a study of T cell responses to AZD1222 COVID-19 vaccine. CDR1 is MNHEY and CDR2 is SVGAGI in the germline V gene. V was clipped by 2 bases and J by 8 bases; unmatched bases: 11. This CDR3 is built from 16 residues. This clone turned up a few times. The data were produced by immunoSEQ multiplex PCR, yet TCRdb's version contains in-frame clones alone and is incomplete. The sample yields 130,000 or so clones, approximately 88% seen once. Sequences were derived from peripheral blood, sampled on day 0 of AZD1222 vaccination. This clonotype was obtained from an adult in good health. The chain joins TRBV6-5 to TRBJ1-1; TRBD1 matches at 10 bases. CDR3 in amino acids: CASSYGRTGGLREAFF. The CDR3 DNA reads as TGTGCCAGCAGTTACGGAAGGACAGGGGGGCTACGAGAAGCTTTCTTT.